This T cell receptor beta chain was observed in a study of shared clonotypes between healthy human individuals (dated by TCRdb to the early 2020s). The study in broad terms: A few men and a couple of women, aged 18 to 49 years, made up the cohort. To estimate repertoire size and how much clonotype sharing occurs between individuals, the study deeply sequenced the blood TCR repertoires of 5 or 6 healthy adults. Different laboratories and diverse techniques were used to prepare libraries and sequence TCR repertoires, to increase sequencing depth and limit assay-specific biases. For each donor, CD4 naive and CD4 memory were each given three plates, CD8 naive was given two plates, and CD8 memory was given one plate. Between about 0.9 and 10 billion PBMCs per donor were obtained by leukapheresis.

As concerns this clone: This receptor's antigen is unknown. Base qualities are not recorded, but no much larger clone differs from it by a single base.

Overall results and qualifications from the work: Estimated clonotype richness was generally larger for naive than for memory subsets. Even with the large sequencing depth, rarefaction of the sorted-subset datasets indicated that sequencing was incomplete. Compared with non-shared clonotypes, clonotypes shared by all four sorted-subset donors had higher generation probabilities. Only blood was sampled, and tissue TCR repertoires likely differ from those in blood. Pairwise subsampling indicated that sequencing depth was expected to affect the degree of clonotype sharing among donors. Because the study included a small number of donors, the genetic and exposure-history diversity represented was limited. Across several donors, about 5.2% of naive CD4, approximately 3.6% of naive CD8, about 2.3% of memory CD4, and about 0.4% of memory CD8 clonotypes were shared.

Using the deep immunoSEQ assay, multiplex PCR amplified TCR CDR3 regions from genomic DNA. For each cell subset, the extracted genomic DNA was distributed evenly across all wells of several immunoSEQ 96-well plates, and each plate served as one replicate. For sorted subsets, 200 ng of genomic DNA, equivalent to some 30,000 T cell genomes, went into each replicate PCR. The purified libraries were quantified using a Qubit 3.0 fluorometer, sized with a Bioanalyzer 2100, and then quantified again using the KAPA Library Quantification kit. Every immunoSEQ 96-well plate was sequenced on a dedicated single-read 150-cycle Illumina NextSeq 550 flow cell. In the authors' own workflow: The immunoSEQ output contained only junctional sequences without quality scores, so filtering could not match that applied to full-length reads. Sequences were annotated with PyIR, a Python wrapper for IgBLAST v1.9, and V/J genes and CDR3 were assigned using IMGT germline references. Reads were filtered out if the reads had weak V/J assignments (E-value above 1e-6), no CDR3, stop codons, out-of-frame junctions, or ambiguous translated residues. V3J clonotypes were defined as sequences sharing the same inferred V gene, J gene, and CDR3 amino acid sequence. Percentage overlap between repertoires was computed as shared unique clonotypes divided by the size of the smaller repertoire. Richness of each repertoire was evaluated using RTK rarefaction, the Chao1 estimator, and Recon v2.1 estimates of unobserved clonotypes. Generation probabilities were computed with OLGA for all TCRbeta clonotypes obtained by the gDNA method from several donors. The table comes from immuneACCESS by way of TCRdb, which keeps in-frame sequences with V and J called. Part of the clones is missing from these tables; in studies checked, under half for an unresolved V gene and the rest for unknown reasons. D and trimming were read from the DNA, whereas the V and J calls and clone size are those reported in that table. The sample table lists under 700,000 clones, about 95% of them with a count of one. The leading ten clones occupy over 0.1% of the sample.

The CDR3, cysteine through phenylalanine, is 17 amino acids long. Only the CDR3 portion is preserved as DNA: 51 bases, with reading frame beginning at the first base. CD8 naive samples were obtained by positive selection for CCR7 among CD45RO-negative cells, yielding a CD45RA+CCR7+ population from which TemRA cells were excluded. Donors were healthy HIV-negative adults with no recently reported acute infections or vaccinations. Every donor was a Caucasian adult living in Nashville, Tennessee, USA. Blood was collected by leukapheresis, and PBMCs were isolated by Ficoll-Histopaque density gradient centrifugation and then cryopreserved in liquid nitrogen vapor phase. Purity and quantity of every magnetically sorted T cell population were checked by analytical flow cytometry. Genomic DNA was isolated from each sorted fraction and quantified by UV absorbance on a Nanodrop 2000c.

Recombination connected TRBV21-1 to TRBJ2-3; no check of the table's D call, TRBD1, against the DNA was made. TRBV21-1 is tagged as a pseudogene. The TCR sequence derives from a woman aged 25 to 39 in good health. Material: naive CD8+ T cells sorted from blood. The cell subset or site tag for this specimen amounts to: CD45RA+CCR7+. The DNA sequence reads TGTGCCAGCAGCAAAACAGGGATGCGACTTAGCACAGATACGCAGTATTTT. It translates to CASSKTGMRLSTDTQYF.